One and the same sample provided the 26 T cell receptor beta chains below, sequenced in a study of blood T cell repertoires in COVID-19. Data came from immunoSEQ multiplex PCR; TCRdb stores just in-frame clones and leaves some out. Of hundreds of thousands of clones listed, around 89% are singletons. The sequenced sample was PBMCs or T cells enriched from blood (not recorded which). The receptor set was obtained from a woman in her 30s who had recovered from COVID-19.

The chain joins TRBV7-8 to TRBJ1-1, with 7 positions matching TRBD1. The CDR3 covers 15 residues. Unmatched junction bases numbered 9, after V lost 5 bases and J lost 3 bases. CDR1 is SGHVS and CDR2 is FQNEAQ in the germline V gene. As DNA, the CDR3 is TGTGCCAGCAGCCCGGACAGGAGGGCTGACACTGAAGCTTTCTTT. Protein sequence: CASSPDRRADTEAFF.

This clone was seen more than once but under ten times. This chain joins TRBV30 and TRBJ1-4; D remains unclear. Trimming shortened V by 4 bases and J by 5 bases, and 14 bases separated the two germline ends. Germline V gives CDR1 GTSNPN, CDR2 SVGIG (reference sequence). This CDR3 contains 14 residues. The CDR3 is CAWNGPMKNEKLFF. The DNA for the CDR3 is TGTGCCTGGAATGGCCCGATGAAAAATGAAAAACTGTTTTTT.

This chain connects TRBV3-1 (or the pseudogene TRBV3-2) to TRBJ2-3; 9 positions agree with TRBD1. V dropped 6 bases and J dropped 3; count of bases not matched to a gene: 4. This CDR3 is 14 amino acids long. From germline, CDR1 is LGHDT and CDR2 YNNKEL (reference sequence). The CDR3 here is CASSVQGATDTQYF. The DNA of the CDR3 is TGTGCCAGCAGTGTACAGGGGGCGACAGATACGCAGTATTTT.

V is TRBV11-2 and J is TRBJ1-2; D might be TRBD1 (5 bases). Germline V CDR1 and CDR2: SGHAT, FQNNGV. This CDR3 is 15 amino acids long. Trimming removed 8 bases at V and 2 bases at J, with 18 bases between. This chain's CDR3 is CASAAGNFANYGYTF. As DNA, the CDR3 is TGTGCCAGCGCCGCAGGGAATTTCGCCAACTATGGCTACACCTTC.

The V gene is TRBV28, the J gene TRBJ2-2; TRBD1 is a possible D gene (5 bases). The CDR3 runs to 13 residues. The V gene lost 5 bases and the J gene lost 5 bases, with 9 bases spanning the gap. Germline V lookup: CDR1 MDHEN, CDR2 SYDVKM. CDR3 residues: CASSTQGTGELFF. The DNA for the CDR3 is TGTGCCAGCAGTACCCAGGGTACCGGGGAGCTGTTTTTT.

This clone was found once. The chain links TRBV25-1 to TRBJ1-1, with D perhaps TRBD1 (5 bases). V was pared by 4 bases and J by 1 base, with 10 bases between. There are 14 residues in the CDR3. CDR1 and CDR2 (germline): MGHDK, SYGVNS. The CDR3, as DNA: TGTGCCAGCAGTGGACAAGGGGCGAACACTGAAGCTTTCTTT. Protein product: CASSGQGANTEAFF.

The chain is built from TRBV27 and TRBJ2-7, with a possible D match to TRBD1 (6 bases). The CDR3 runs to 14 residues. Trimming removed 0 bases at V and 8 bases at J, with 14 bases between. The germline CDR1 and CDR2 sequences are MNHEY and SMNVEV (reference sequence). CDR3 nucleotides: TGTGCCAGCAGTTTATCGACCCCACAGGGAAAGCAGTACTTC. Protein sequence: CASSLSTPQGKQYF.

The chain is built from TRBV3-1 (or the pseudogene TRBV3-2) and TRBJ2-7, with 10 nucleotides matching TRBD2. This CDR3 has 16 residues. Per the germline V gene, CDR1 is LGHDT and CDR2 is YNNKEL (reference sequence). The V segment lost 3 bases and the J segment 6 bases; nucleotides outside the gene matches: 11. CDR3 loop: CASSQRRLAGYVEQYF. The CDR3 coding sequence is TGTGCCAGCAGCCAGCGACGACTAGCGGGCTACGTCGAGCAGTACTTC.

The chain has TRBV5-1 and TRBJ2-3; D may be TRBD1 (6 bases). CDR3 length: 18 residues. From germline, CDR1 is SGHRS and CDR2 YFSETQ. V was clipped by 2 bases and J by 2 bases, with 21 bases between them. The chain's CDR3 is CASSFYGDHRVITDTQYF. The CDR3 DNA reads as TGCGCCAGCAGCTTCTACGGAGACCACAGGGTTATCACAGATACGCAGTATTTT.

The V gene is TRBV7-9, the J gene TRBJ2-1; TRBD2 aligns across 8 bases. The CDR3 is made up of 17 amino acids. Germline values: CDR1 SEHNR, CDR2 FQNEAQ (reference sequence). Germline trimming cut 5 bases from V and 3 bases from J; bases unmatched to any gene: 12. Written as DNA, the CDR3 is TGTGCCAGCAGCCCCCGGGATAGCGGGGTAAACTACAATGAGCAGTTCTTC. This codes for CASSPRDSGVNYNEQFF.

The chain uses TRBV19 and TRBJ1-5; 9 nucleotides line up with TRBD1. CDR3 length: 14 amino acids. Looked up from germline, CDR1 is LNHDA and CDR2 is SQIVND (reference sequence). V trimming: 5 bases; J trimming: 4 bases; junction bases outside the gene matches: 3. The CDR3 sequence: CASSSGTGNQPQHF. The CDR3, as DNA: TGTGCCAGTAGTTCCGGGACAGGGAATCAGCCCCAGCATTTT.

The V call is TRBV11-2, the J call TRBJ2-1, with a possible D match to TRBD1 (5 bases). Germline CDR1 is SGHAT and CDR2 is FQNNGV. V shed 3 bases and J shed 3 bases, with 12 bases lying between them. CDR3 length: 15 residues. Written as DNA, the CDR3 is TGTGCCAGCAGCTTGGGGCGGAGAAGCTACAATGAGCAGTTCTTC. This translates into CASSLGRRSYNEQFF.

The chain combines TRBV5-1 with TRBJ1-2; a weak D match, TRBD1 (6 bases). The CDR3 is 15 amino acids. The ends were cut back, 6 bases at V and 6 bases at J, with 21 bases in the middle. The germline gives CDR1 SGHRS, CDR2 YFSETQ. CDR3 residues: CASTQTGNRVNGYTF. DNA of the CDR3: TGCGCCAGCACGCAAACAGGGAACCGTGTGAATGGCTACACCTTC.

The rearrangement links TRBV5-1 to TRBJ2-7, with 8 bases that match TRBD1. Germline CDR1 SGHRS, CDR2 YFSETQ. CDR3 size: 13 residues. V shed 4 bases and J 5 bases; nucleotides not matched to a gene: 5. CDR3 amino acids: CASSLDRGDEQYF. The CDR3 bases are TGCGCCAGCAGCCTAGACAGGGGCGACGAGCAGTACTTC.

This rearrangement joins TRBV19 to TRBJ2-7; 12 bases agree with TRBD2. The CDR3 is 15 residues long. Germline lookup yields CDR1 LNHDA and CDR2 SQIVND (reference sequence). V lost 4 bases, J lost 7 bases, and 8 bases stayed unmatched. CDR3 sequence: CASSNGLAGTGEQYF. The CDR3, as DNA: TGTGCCAGTAGTAACGGACTAGCGGGGACGGGGGAGCAGTACTTC.

This clone was seen repeatedly, ten times or more. The V call is TRBV19, the J call TRBJ2-1, with 9 bases lining up with TRBD2. CDR3 length: 15 amino acids. V shed 8 bases, J shed 1 base, and the junction held 6 bases outside the gene matches. Germline lookup yields CDR1 LNHDA and CDR2 SQIVND (reference sequence). CDR3 bases: TGTGCCAGTCATAGCGGGAGCGGATCCTACAATGAGCAGTTCTTC. This codes for CASHSGSGSYNEQFF. The full variable domain, with the rest looked up from reference TRBV19 and TRBJ2-1, is DGGITQSPKYLFRKEGQNVTLSCEQNLNHDAMYWYRQDPGQGLRLIYYSQIVNDFQKGDIAEGYSVSREKKESFPLTVTSAQKNPTAFYLCASHSGSGSYNEQFFGPGTRLTVL.

The rearrangement joins TRBV29-1 to TRBJ2-6; D ambiguous. There are 14 residues in the CDR3. Trimming shortened V by 2 bases and J by 1 base, and 6 bases separated the two germline ends. Germline CDR1 is SQVTM and CDR2 is ANQGSEA. The CDR3 sequence is CSVETQSGANVLTF. The CDR3, as DNA: TGCAGCGTTGAAACACAGTCTGGGGCCAACGTCCTGACTTTC.

In DNA form, the CDR3 reads TGTGCCAGTAGTACCCAGGACTCAACCATTGGGACTGAAGCTTTCTTT. It encodes CASSTQDSTIGTEAFF. V is TRBV19 and J is TRBJ1-1; no clear D. Germline-derived CDR1 and CDR2 are LNHDA and SQIVND (reference sequence). Trimming removed 4 bases at V and 5 bases at J, with 20 bases between. CDR3 size: 16 residues.

V and J are TRBV27 and TRBJ1-1; 8 bases align to TRBD1. The CDR3 runs to 15 residues. Germline V gives CDR1 MNHEY, CDR2 SMNVEV (reference sequence). J was trimmed by 5 bases and V by 8 bases; bases with no gene match: 13. The CDR3 reads CASYMIGQGETEAFF. CDR3 sequence (DNA): TGTGCCAGCTATATGATAGGACAGGGAGAGACTGAAGCTTTCTTT.

The CDR3 bases are TGTGCCAGCAGTTTTGGAGACGGTGGAAACACCATATATTTT. Its protein product is CASSFGDGGNTIYF. V gene TRBV28 combines with J gene TRBJ1-3; no clear D gene. Germline V gives CDR1 MDHEN, CDR2 SYDVKM. This CDR3 region has 14 residues. Trimming removed 3 bases from V and 3 bases from J, with 9 bases in between.

The J gene is TRBJ2-2, the V gene TRBV14; 10 bases match TRBD1. V trimming: 2 bases; J trimming: 4 bases; junction bases outside the gene matches: 4. The germline CDR1 and CDR2 sequences are SGHDN and FVKESK. CDR3 length: 16 residues. CDR3 in amino acids: CASSQLTGGFTGELFF. For the CDR3, the DNA is TGTGCCAGCAGCCAACTGACAGGGGGCTTCACCGGGGAGCTGTTTTTT.

This chain uses TRBV9 with TRBJ2-1; 9 nucleotides align to TRBD1. The V gene's germline CDR1 is SGDLS and CDR2 YYNGEE. This CDR3 has 15 residues. Unmatched junction bases numbered 11, after V lost 5 bases and J lost 8 bases. The CDR3 protein is CASSWLGQGWDEQFF. CDR3 nucleotides: TGTGCCAGCAGTTGGTTGGGACAGGGTTGGGATGAGCAGTTCTTC.

The V and J genes are TRBV27 and TRBJ1-1, with a tentative D call TRBD1 (6 bases). In germline, CDR1 is MNHEY, CDR2 SMNVEV (reference sequence). This CDR3 region has 15 residues. Trimming cost V 7 bases and J 3 bases, with 18 bases left between them. CDR3 region: CASTPTTGWDTEAFF. CDR3 bases: TGTGCCAGCACCCCGACGACAGGTTGGGACACTGAAGCTTTCTTT.

The rearrangement links TRBV7-3 to TRBJ1-2; TRBD1 aligns across 8 bases. Unmatched junction bases numbered 4, after V lost 3 bases and J lost 7 bases. In germline, CDR1 is SGHTA, CDR2 FQGTGA. This CDR3 has 13 amino acids. CDR3 residues: CASSFGQGTGYTF. The CDR3 DNA reads as TGTGCCAGCAGCTTCGGACAGGGCACTGGCTACACCTTC.

The chain has TRBV12-3 or TRBV12-4 and TRBJ2-7; possible D gene TRBD2, 6 bases. The CDR3 has 12 residues. V was cut by 8 bases and J by 9 bases, with 17 bases left in between. This CDR3 reads CASRRESLVQYF. The DNA for the CDR3 is TGTGCCAGCCGACGGGAGTCACTCGTGCAGTACTTC.

The rearrangement links TRBV4-3 to TRBJ2-3; no clear D. The germline V and J ends were trimmed by 0 bases and 1 base, with 5 bases remaining between them. Looked up from germline, CDR1 is LGHNA and CDR2 is YSLEER. The CDR3 has 14 residues. The CDR3 nucleotides read TGCGCCAGCAGCCAAGATTCGGGCACAGATACGCAGTATTTT. Translated, it gives CASSQDSGTDTQYF.